What follows are 32 T cell receptor beta chains derived from one specimen sequenced in a study of T cells after posttransplantation cyclophosphamide. Generated by immunoSEQ multiplex PCR, the TCRdb table keeps only in-frame clones and is missing some. Among roughly 1,000 clones listed, roughly 64% were seen once. Busulfan-fludarabine conditioning, marrow transplant, and cyclophosphamide on days +3 and +4 were administered. This sample comprised CD8+ T cells sorted from PBMCs, obtained 84 days after allogeneic stem cell transplant with posttransplant cyclophosphamide. These receptors all come from a male patient aged 25 to 39 who received an allogeneic stem cell transplant from a related donor, was CMV-positive, and had no GVHD. Some T cells may arise from the graft donor.

Points on this clone: At one of its ends the junction is not consistent with the germline gene, which may arise from a read error. V gene TRBV5-1 combines with J gene TRBJ2-7, with 8 positions matching TRBD1. Germline loops: CDR1 SGHRS, CDR2 YFSETQ. The length of the CDR3 is 13 residues. The CDR3 DNA reads as TGCGCCAGCAGCTTGGGCGCCCGGGACAGGCGCTCTTTC. This gives the protein CASSLGARDRRSF.

The chain combines TRBV7-9 with TRBJ1-1; 7 bases match TRBD1. Germline assignment: CDR1 SEHNR and CDR2 FQNEAQ (reference sequence). This CDR3 region has 14 residues. After removal of 5 bases from V and 1 base from J, the junction contained 4 bases not matched to a gene. This chain's CDR3 is CASSLRDRNTEAFF. CDR3 coding DNA: TGTGCCAGCAGCCTAAGGGACAGGAACACTGAAGCTTTCTTT.

The rearrangement links TRBV7-9 to TRBJ2-1; 13 positions agree with TRBD2. Unmatched junction bases numbered 13, after V lost 5 bases and J lost 6 bases. Germline V gives CDR1 SEHNR, CDR2 FQNEAQ (reference sequence). CDR3 length equals 18 residues. CDR3 residues: CASSPGLAGALYGNEQFF. The CDR3 DNA reads TGTGCCAGCAGCCCTGGACTAGCGGGAGCTTTATATGGCAATGAGCAGTTCTTC.

The genes are TRBV19 and TRBJ2-5; a possible D gene is TRBD2 (6 bases). CDR1 LNHDA and CDR2 SQIVND come from the germline V gene (reference sequence). This CDR3 comprises 14 residues. V dropped 1 base and J dropped 5 bases, with 11 bases sitting between them. The CDR3 DNA sequence: TGTGCCAGTAGTATAGTCGCGGGGTTGGAGACCCAGTACTTC. Encoded protein: CASSIVAGLETQYF.

This sequence joins TRBV27 and TRBJ1-2, with a weak D call TRBD1 (5 bases). The CDR3 is 13 residues long. Germline V lookup: CDR1 MNHEY, CDR2 SMNVEV (reference sequence). The V gene lost 3 bases and the J gene lost 4 bases, with 9 bases spanning the gap. The CDR3 spells CASSFRGSYGYTF. CDR3 nucleotide sequence: TGTGCCAGCAGTTTTAGGGGAAGCTATGGCTACACCTTC.

This chain joins TRBV19 and TRBJ2-1, with a possible D match to TRBD1 (6 bases). V shed 3 bases and J shed 3 bases, with 12 bases lying between them. The CDR3 loop spans 15 amino acids. Germline lookup yields CDR1 LNHDA and CDR2 SQIVND (reference sequence). The CDR3 protein is CASSMSKTGYNEQFF. Here the CDR3 DNA reads TGTGCCAGTAGTATGAGTAAGACAGGCTACAATGAGCAGTTCTTC.

The V call is TRBV27, the J call TRBJ1-5; no firm D call. Germline-derived CDR1 and CDR2 are MNHEY and SMNVEV (reference sequence). The CDR3 loop spans 14 amino acids. V lost 3 bases and J lost 4, with 10 bases in between. The CDR3 loop is CASSFGADNQPQHF. CDR3 nucleotide sequence: TGTGCCAGCAGTTTTGGCGCGGATAATCAGCCCCAGCATTTT.

This rearrangement joins TRBV9 to TRBJ2-1; 8 nucleotides line up with TRBD2. Germline values: CDR1 SGDLS, CDR2 YYNGEE. Unmatched junction bases numbered 10, after V lost 2 bases and J lost 0 bases. The CDR3 totals 18 residues. As DNA, the CDR3 is TGTGCCAGCAGCGTGCGGGTAACTAGCGGATCCTCCTACAATGAGCAGTTCTTC. Its translation: CASSVRVTSGSSYNEQFF. The full variable domain, its missing parts supplied by reference TRBV9 and TRBJ2-1, is DSGVTQTPKHLITATGQRVTLRCSPRSGDLSVYWYQQSLDQGLQFLIQYYNGEERAKGNILERFSAQQFPDLHSELNLSSLELGDSALYFCASSVRVTSGSSYNEQFFGPGTRLTVL.

There are a few counts of this clone. The gene calls are TRBV7-9 and TRBJ2-2, with D uncertain. There are 14 residues in the CDR3. The germline CDR1 and CDR2 sequences are SEHNR and FQNEAQ (reference sequence). V was pared by 5 bases and J by 7 bases, with 14 bases between. In nucleotides, the CDR3 is TGTGCCAGCAGCCCCCTCCCGTCGGTCGGGGAGCTGTTTTTT. Its translation: CASSPLPSVGELFF. The full variable domain, in which reference TRBV7-9 and TRBJ2-2 provide the parts outside the CDR3, is DTGVSQNPRHKITKRGQNVTFRCDPISEHNRLYWYRQTLGQGPEFLTYFQNEAQLEKSRLLSDRFSAERPKGSFSTLEIQRTEQGDSAMYLCASSPLPSVGELFFGEGSRLTVL.

The chain links TRBV11-1 to TRBJ2-5; 10 bases fit TRBD2. V dropped 0 bases and J dropped 5; count of bases not matched to a gene: 9. The CDR3 length is 17 residues. CDR1 and CDR2 from the germline V gene are SGHAT and FQDESV (reference sequence). CDR3 bases: TGTGCCAGCAGCTTAGCGAGGTACCTAGCGGGAGACGAGACCCAGTACTTC. It specifies CASSLARYLAGDETQYF.

This chain links TRBV28 with TRBJ2-5, with 10 nucleotides matching TRBD2. This CDR3 is 14 amino acids long. The junction had 3 bases not matched to a gene; V was cut back by 3 bases and J by 5 bases. Germline values: CDR1 MDHEN, CDR2 SYDVKM. CDR3 sequence: CASSLLLAGETQYF. The CDR3, as DNA: TGTGCCAGCAGTTTGTTACTAGCGGGGGAGACCCAGTACTTC.

This chain uses TRBV23-1 with TRBJ2-3, with D tentatively TRBD1 (5 bases). TRBV23-1 is treated as an ORF (open reading frame) with a function not yet certain. The CDR3 contains 17 residues. V was trimmed by 2 bases and J by 4 bases, leaving 19 bases between them. This CDR3 reads CASSQPFRARVPDTQYF. Here the CDR3 DNA reads TGCGCCAGCAGTCAACCGTTTAGGGCCAGGGTGCCAGATACGCAGTATTTT.

Remarks on this clone: The conserved phenylalanine or tryptophan normally closing the CDR3 is absent here, so this likely arose from a read error. The rearrangement links TRBV7-9 to TRBJ2-7; D gene uncertain. The germline V gene has CDR1 SEHNR and CDR2 FQNEAQ (reference sequence). The CDR3 length is 13 residues. CDR3 DNA: TGCGTTTCTGAGACCCCAAATGACTACGAGCAGTACCTC. The encoded protein is CVSETPNDYEQYL.

This chain links TRBV27 with TRBJ2-1; D is undetermined. V was trimmed by 6 bases and J by 2 bases, leaving 14 bases between them. The CDR3 runs to 15 residues. Per the germline V gene, CDR1 is MNHEY and CDR2 is SMNVEV (reference sequence). CDR3 sequence: CASRLGMGTYNEQFF. The CDR3 coding sequence is TGTGCCAGCAGGCTTGGTATGGGCACCTACAATGAGCAGTTCTTC.

The chain uses TRBV7-9 and TRBJ2-3, with a tentative D call TRBD1 (5 bases). The length of the CDR3 is 15 residues. Germline V CDR1 and CDR2: SEHNR, FQNEAQ (reference sequence). Trimming took 5 bases from V and 2 from J, leaving 14 bases between them. CDR3 nucleotide sequence: TGTGCCAGCAGCCCCCAGGGTCCCAACACAGATACGCAGTATTTT. It yields the protein CASSPQGPNTDTQYF. The whole variable domain, remainder taken from reference TRBV7-9 and TRBJ2-3, is DTGVSQNPRHKITKRGQNVTFRCDPISEHNRLYWYRQTLGQGPEFLTYFQNEAQLEKSRLLSDRFSAERPKGSFSTLEIQRTEQGDSAMYLCASSPQGPNTDTQYFGPGTRLTVL.

The J gene is TRBJ2-1, the V gene TRBV10-1, with TRBD2 matching over 15 bases. CDR1 is WNHNN and CDR2 is SYGVQD in the germline V gene (reference sequence). After removal of 0 bases from V and 8 bases from J, the junction contained 11 bases not matched to a gene. The CDR3 spans 19 residues. CDR3 in amino acids: CASSESGLAGGTIADEQFF. In nucleotides, the CDR3 is TGCGCCAGCAGTGAGTCGGGACTAGCGGGAGGCACGATAGCGGATGAGCAGTTCTTC.

This clone was seen more than once but under ten times. The CDR3 DNA follows: TGTGCCAGCAGTCCACCCCCGGGGAGTAAGAGTAATCAGCCCCAGCATTTT. Translating gives CASSPPPGSKSNQPQHF. The chain is built from TRBV28 and TRBJ1-5; D gene uncertain. Trimming took 5 bases from V and 4 from J, leaving 21 bases between them. The CDR3 covers 17 residues. Germline CDR1 reads MDHEN; CDR2 reads SYDVKM.

The chain employs TRBV30 and TRBJ2-5; TRBD2 is a possible D gene (5 bases). With the DNA end fitting TRBJ2-7 better, the J assignment may be wrong. This CDR3 contains 13 residues. Germline loops: CDR1 GTSNPN, CDR2 SVGIG (reference sequence). This CDR3 reads CACRRALSYEQYF. Here the CDR3 DNA reads TGTGCCTGTAGGCGGGCGCTCTCCTACGAGCAGTACTTC.

CDR3 DNA: TGCGCCAGCAGCTTGAGCAGCGGCTCGAACACTGAAGCTTTCTTT. Its protein product is CASSLSSGSNTEAFF. This chain links TRBV5-1 with TRBJ1-1, with unresolved D. The V end was cut by 1 base, the J end by 1 base, with 11 bases between. This CDR3 has 15 amino acids. In germline, CDR1 is SGHRS, CDR2 YFSETQ.

This chain links TRBV7-2 with TRBJ2-1, with TRBD2 identical over 9 bases. V gave up 1 base and J gave up 0 bases; unmatched junction bases: 4. Germline V CDR1 and CDR2: SGHTA, FQGNSA. This CDR3 has 17 amino acids. CDR3 DNA: TGTGCCAGCAGCTTAGGACTAGCGGTGCCCTCCTACAATGAGCAGTTCTTC. Protein: CASSLGLAVPSYNEQFF.

The V call is TRBV6-5, the J call TRBJ1-1; D remains ambiguous. V was pared by 6 bases and J by 12 bases, with 26 bases between. The CDR3 loop spans 15 amino acids. Germline assignment: CDR1 MNHEY and CDR2 SVGAGI. CDR3 in amino acids: CASSPESRLALMPFF. The CDR3 nucleotides read TGTGCCAGCAGCCCAGAATCCAGACTTGCACTCATGCCTTTCTTT.

The V gene is TRBV5-6, the J gene TRBJ1-2; the D is unclear. Germline CDR1 and CDR2: SGHDT and YYEEEE. Trimming left V 4 bases short and J 4 bases short, with 11 bases between. This CDR3 spans 13 amino acids. CDR3 DNA: TGTGCCAGCAGCCCCGGGAGCGTCTATGGCTACACCTTC. It specifies CASSPGSVYGYTF.

The chain joins TRBV7-6 to TRBJ1-1; TRBD1 matches at 8 bases. Germline V gene data show CDR1 as SGHVS and CDR2 as FNYEAQ. The CDR3 spans 14 residues. V was pared by 2 bases and J by 5 bases, with 4 bases of the junction left unmatched. The chain's CDR3 is CASSLTGGGTEAFF. In nucleotides, the CDR3 is TGTGCCAGCAGCTTAACAGGGGGGGGAACTGAAGCTTTCTTT.

In this sample, this clone is large. The genes are TRBV6-6 and TRBJ2-7, with D tentatively TRBD2 (6 bases). This CDR3 spans 13 amino acids. Trimming left V 1 base short and J 7 bases short, with 11 bases between. Germline V gene data show CDR1 as MNHNY and CDR2 as SVGAGI (reference sequence). The CDR3 coding sequence is TGTGCCAGCAGTTACTTATATCGGGGGGAGCAGTACTTC. This translates into CASSYLYRGEQYF.

This chain links TRBV28 with TRBJ1-2; the D is unclear. V was shortened by 6 bases and J by 8 bases, with 10 bases between the two germline ends. Per germline, CDR1 MDHEN and CDR2 SYDVKM. The CDR3 has 11 residues. This chain's CDR3 is CASSTGGGYTF. In DNA, the CDR3 is TGTGCCAGCAGCACGGGTGGAGGCTACACCTTC.

This rearrangement joins TRBV6-6 to TRBJ2-1; D perhaps matches TRBD2 (6 bases). Germline V gene data show CDR1 as MNHNY and CDR2 as SVGAGI (reference sequence). The CDR3 is 16 amino acids. The V end lost 0 bases, the J end lost 2 bases, and 11 bases lay between the germline ends. The CDR3 DNA sequence: TGTGCCAGCAGTTACTCGCCTAGCGCGACCTACAATGAGCAGTTCTTC. It is translated as CASSYSPSATYNEQFF.

This clone came up a few times. The conserved phenylalanine or tryptophan is not found at the CDR3 terminus, so this likely reflects a read error. The CDR3 protein is CASSLGGDSYEQYC. The CDR3 DNA reads as TGTGCCAGCAGCTTAGGGGGAGACTCCTACGAGCAGTACTGC. The gene calls are TRBV13 and TRBJ2-7; D is perhaps TRBD2 (5 bases). The CDR3 length is 14 residues. From germline, CDR1 is PRHDT and CDR2 FYEKMQ (reference sequence). V lost 0 bases to trimming and J lost 0 bases, with 6 bases between them.

This sequence joins TRBV14 and TRBJ2-7; possible D gene TRBD2, 6 bases. The germline CDR1 and CDR2 sequences are SGHDN and FVKESK. Trimming shortened V by 0 bases and J by 5 bases, and 14 bases separated the two germline ends. This CDR3 has 15 amino acids. CDR3: CASSQDPGSLHEQYF. The CDR3, as DNA: TGTGCCAGCAGCCAAGATCCCGGGAGTCTCCACGAGCAGTACTTC.

The chain couples TRBV29-1 to TRBJ2-7; 7 bases match TRBD1. In germline, CDR1 is SQVTM, CDR2 ANQGSEA. The CDR3 is made up of 14 amino acids. Unmatched junction bases numbered 9, after V lost 7 bases and J lost 0 bases. CDR3 protein: CSAEDRTFSYEQYF. CDR3 bases: TGCAGCGCCGAGGACAGGACCTTCTCCTACGAGCAGTACTTC.

This clone appeared a few times. The chain recombines TRBV19 with TRBJ2-3; possible D gene TRBD1, 6 bases. The CDR3 runs to 10 residues. Looked up from germline, CDR1 is LNHDA and CDR2 is SQIVND (reference sequence). The germline V and J ends were trimmed by 8 bases and 10 bases, with 10 bases remaining between them. The CDR3 loop reads CASWGPPQYF. The CDR3 region has the DNA TGTGCCAGTTGGGGGCCTCCGCAGTATTTT.

As to this clone: A junction boundary mismatches the germline segment, possibly from a read error. This chain links TRBV19 with TRBJ2-7; TRBD1 is a possible D gene (6 bases). This CDR3 is 15 amino acids long. Germline V lookup: CDR1 LNHDA, CDR2 SQIVND (reference sequence). The CDR3 DNA is TGTGCCAATACCCCCAGACAGGAACTTTGGCACGAGCGGTACTTC. It yields the protein CANTPRQELWHERYF. Filled out from reference TRBV19 and TRBJ2-7, the complete variable domain reads DGGITQSPKYLFRKEGQNVTLSCEQNLNHDAMYWYRQDPGQGLRLIYYSQIVNDFQKGDIAEGYSVSREKKESFPLTVTSAQKNPTAFYLCANTPRQELWHERYFGPGTRLTVT.

This clone appeared a few times. This chain's CDR3 is CASSWTGDDGELFF. The CDR3 region has the DNA TGTGCCAGCAGTTGGACAGGGGACGACGGGGAGCTGTTTTTT. V usage is TRBV28 and J usage is TRBJ2-2; TRBD1 matches at 9 bases. This CDR3 has 14 residues. Unmatched junction bases numbered 4, after V lost 4 bases and J lost 7 bases. Per the germline V gene, CDR1 is MDHEN and CDR2 is SYDVKM.